The rows below give T cell receptor beta chains drawn from one sample of a study of blood T cell repertoires in COVID-19. Profiled with immunoSEQ multiplex PCR; TCRdb holds only in-frame clones, not every one. The sample contains approximately 300,000 clones, around 85% of which appear only once. Sequenced material: PBMCs or T cells enriched from blood (not recorded which). The receptors were sampled from a woman in her twenties or thirties who had recovered from COVID-19. Both conserved end residues are trimmed from each CDR3.

v_call | cdr3_aa
TRBV9 | ASSATGGETQY
TRBV29-1 | SATSSGSNEQY
TRBV28 | ASSLLDRDYGYT
TRBV5-1 | ASRKAQTNTGELF
TRBV19 | ASSLGVINEQF
TRBV28 | ASSAGTHTDTQY
TRBV19 | ASSTPTGGGQPQH
TRBV5-1 | ASSLSPPGGNVYGYT
TRBV7-9 | ASSLARLVGNEQF
TRBV12-3/TRBV12-4 | ASSEGSLDEQY
TRBV7-9 | ASSPSGGTEETQY
TRBV5-6 | ASGYSGTHTGELF
TRBV15 | ATSTQGGHQPQH
TRBV15 | ATSRKRGGEQY
TRBV28 | ASSPTPTGYGYT
TRBV10-3 | AIAEIEADTQY
TRBV18 | ASSPTQGSAYEQY
TRBV13 | ASSTSGGADEQF
TRBV7-3 | ASSDGPRGHTEAF
TRBV28 | ASSLTGGVYGYT
TRBV6-2/TRBV6-3 | ASSYSDRERETQY
TRBV4-2 | ASSHDRGLNQPQH
TRBV19 | ASSNPRRSGDYGYT